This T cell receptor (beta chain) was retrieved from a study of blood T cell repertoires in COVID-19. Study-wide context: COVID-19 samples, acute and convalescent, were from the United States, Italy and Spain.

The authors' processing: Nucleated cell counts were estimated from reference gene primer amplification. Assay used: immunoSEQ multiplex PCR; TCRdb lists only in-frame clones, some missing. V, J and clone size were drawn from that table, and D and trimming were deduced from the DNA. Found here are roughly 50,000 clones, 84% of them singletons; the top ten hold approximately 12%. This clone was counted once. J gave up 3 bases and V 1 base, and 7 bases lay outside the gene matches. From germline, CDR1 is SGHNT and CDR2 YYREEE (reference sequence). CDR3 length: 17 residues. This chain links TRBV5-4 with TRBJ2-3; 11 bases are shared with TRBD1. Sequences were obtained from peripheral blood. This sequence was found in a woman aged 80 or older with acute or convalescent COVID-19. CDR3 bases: TGTGCCAGCAGCTTGAGGACAGGGGGCGCCTCAACAGATACGCAGTATTTT. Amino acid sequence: CASSLRTGGASTDTQYF.